These 26 T cell receptor beta chains share one sample of origin, sequenced in a study of blood T cell repertoires in COVID-19 (dated by TCRdb to between 2020 and 2021). Library generation was performed with the immunoSEQ multiplex PCR assay. This immuneACCESS table, as held by TCRdb, lists in-frame sequences with V and J called but not all clones. Of the missing ones, under half trace to an unresolved V gene in checked studies; the others have no known cause. The sample table holds 400,000 to 450,000 clones, of which about 90% were seen once. The top ten hold 0.55% to 0.75% of the sample. Sequencing used PBMCs or T cells enriched from blood (not recorded which). The receptors stem from a man aged 18 to 29 who had recovered from COVID-19.

The chain carries TRBV7-9 and TRBJ1-2; TRBD1 matches 7 bases. Germline CDR1 SEHNR, CDR2 FQNEAQ (reference sequence). The ends lost 3 bases at V and 4 bases at J; junction bases unmatched: 5. This CDR3 has 14 residues. The CDR3 nucleotides read TGTGCCAGCAGCTTGGAGACAGGGATCTATGGCTACACCTTC. Translating gives CASSLETGIYGYTF. The variable domain in full, completed from reference TRBV7-9 and TRBJ1-2, reads DTGVSQNPRHKITKRGQNVTFRCDPISEHNRLYWYRQTLGQGPEFLTYFQNEAQLEKSRLLSDRFSAERPKGSFSTLEIQRTEQGDSAMYLCASSLETGIYGYTFGSGTRLTVV.

The gene calls are TRBV18 and TRBJ2-5; possible D gene TRBD1, 5 bases. V shed 4 bases and J shed 4 bases, with 10 bases lying between them. Germline CDR1 KGHSH, CDR2 LQKENI. The length of the CDR3 is 13 residues. CDR3 DNA: TGTGCCAGCTCACGCGACAGTCGAGAGACCCAGTACTTC. It specifies CASSRDSRETQYF. The full variable domain, completed using reference TRBV18 and TRBJ2-5, is NAGVMQNPRHLVRRRGQEARLRCSPMKGHSHVYWYRQLPEEGLKFMVYLQKENIIDESGMPKERFSAEFPKEGPSILRIQQVVRGDSAAYFCASSRDSRETQYFGPGTRLLVL.

V gene TRBV2 combines with J gene TRBJ1-5; no definite D call. The length of the CDR3 is 14 residues. CDR1 is SNHLY, CDR2 FYNNEI, per germline. Trimming removed 5 bases from V and 1 base from J, with 9 bases in between. The CDR3 region is CASSSARSNQPQHF. The DNA for the CDR3 is TGTGCCAGCAGTTCCGCCAGGAGCAATCAGCCCCAGCATTTT.

The V call is TRBV5-5, the J call TRBJ1-3, with 10 nucleotides matching TRBD1. Germline V gives CDR1 SGHKS, CDR2 YYEKEE (reference sequence). This CDR3 comprises 16 residues. The junction had 8 bases not matched to a gene; V was cut back by 4 bases and J by 4 bases. In nucleotides, the CDR3 is TGTGCCAGCAGCGGAGGGACAGGGGTTCTAGGAAACACCATATATTTT. Amino acids: CASSGGTGVLGNTIYF.

V gene TRBV6-1 combines with J gene TRBJ2-7; D unresolved. The CDR3 is 15 residues long. V was cut by 0 bases and J by 0 bases, with 9 bases left in between. CDR1 is MNHNS, CDR2 SASEGT, per germline. In DNA, the CDR3 is TGTGCCAGCAGTGAAGCGGTTCATAGCTCCTACGAGCAGTACTTC. Its translation is CASSEAVHSSYEQYF.

The chain combines TRBV5-4 with TRBJ1-1; 9 bases are shared with TRBD1. Germline V gene lookup returns CDR1 SGHNT and CDR2 YYREEE (reference sequence). This CDR3 spans 15 amino acids. J gave up 1 base and V 5 bases, and 6 bases lay outside the gene matches. CDR3 DNA sequence: TGTGCCAGCAGAGCGACGACAGGGGGGAACACTGAAGCTTTCTTT. Amino acid sequence: CASRATTGGNTEAFF.

For this clone: This same CDR3 is encoded by further DNA sequences in the sample. This chain joins TRBV6-5 and TRBJ2-1; D is perhaps TRBD2 (5 bases). The CDR3 runs 13 residues. V was shortened by 5 bases and J by 4 bases, with 9 bases between the two germline ends. Germline CDR1 MNHEY, CDR2 SVGAGI. The CDR3 DNA reads TGTGCCAGCAGTAGAGGGCCATACAATGAGCAGTTCTTC. Its protein is CASSRGPYNEQFF.

The chain uses TRBV12-3 or TRBV12-4 and TRBJ1-4, with D maybe TRBD1 (6 bases). V was clipped by 6 bases and J by 5 bases, with 10 bases between them. CDR3 length: 13 amino acids. The CDR3 nucleotides read TGTGCCAGCAGGGACAGAAACAATGAAAAACTGTTTTTT. Translating it yields CASRDRNNEKLFF.

The chain uses TRBV27 and TRBJ1-2; D is unresolved. The CDR3 is 16 amino acids. CDR1 and CDR2 (germline): MNHEY, SMNVEV (reference sequence). V was clipped by 2 bases and J by 0 bases, with 13 bases between them. CDR3 DNA: TGTGCCAGCAGTTTACCCGTCCTACCTGCTAACTATGGCTACACCTTC. Its translation: CASSLPVLPANYGYTF.

V usage is TRBV15 and J usage is TRBJ2-1, with D unresolved. Per germline, CDR1 LNHNV and CDR2 YYDKDF (reference sequence). The CDR3 is 14 residues long. V gave up 0 bases and J gave up 6 bases, with 9 bases separating them. CDR3 bases: TGTGCCACCAGCAGAGAAATCCTCGGCAATGAGCAGTTCTTC. Translating gives CATSREILGNEQFF.

The V and J genes are TRBV4-1 and TRBJ1-3; D call uncertain. With 1 base removed from V and 0 bases from J, the gap between germline ends came to 7 bases. The CDR3 is 15 amino acids. Germline loops: CDR1 MGHRA, CDR2 YSYEKL. The CDR3 reads CASSQGELSGNTIYF. The CDR3 DNA reads as TGCGCCAGCAGCCAAGGGGAGCTCTCTGGAAACACCATATATTTT.

The chain carries TRBV16 and TRBJ1-1, with no clear D. Deletions cut 0 bases from V and 5 bases from J, with 7 bases between. CDR1 is KGHSY, CDR2 FQNENV, per germline. There are 13 residues in the CDR3. CDR3 protein: CASSQSRLTEAFF. CDR3 sequence (DNA): TGTGCCAGCAGCCAATCCCGTCTAACTGAAGCTTTCTTT.

V gene TRBV2 combines with J gene TRBJ2-5, with D unclear. Trimming stripped 4 bases from V and 1 base from J, with 13 bases between. The CDR3 is 15 residues long. CDR1 and CDR2 from the germline V gene are SNHLY and FYNNEI. The CDR3 reads CASSGALGGQETQYF. CDR3 bases: TGTGCCAGCAGTGGAGCATTAGGCGGCCAAGAGACCCAGTACTTC.

The chain couples TRBV6-5 to TRBJ1-2; tentative D call: TRBD1 (5 bases). In germline, CDR1 is MNHEY, CDR2 SVGAGI. The ends were cut back, 8 bases at V and 8 bases at J, with 21 bases in the middle. The CDR3 runs to 14 residues. CDR3 DNA sequence: TGTGCCAGCTCCCAGGGAAGGCTCCTATGGGGCTACACCTTC. Residues: CASSQGRLLWGYTF.

The gene calls are TRBV20-1 and TRBJ2-5; 9 bases are a match to TRBD2. V lost 6 bases, J lost 0 bases, and 8 bases stayed unmatched. This CDR3 region has 15 residues. Germline V gene data show CDR1 as DFQATT and CDR2 as SNEGSKA (reference sequence). CDR3 in amino acids: CSASRAGGNQETQYF. The CDR3 coding sequence is TGCAGTGCCAGTCGGGCGGGAGGGAACCAAGAGACCCAGTACTTC.

The rearrangement joins TRBV9 to TRBJ1-1; D not resolved. The CDR3 loop spans 13 amino acids. V lost 1 base, J lost 0 bases, and 4 bases lay in between. Germline values: CDR1 SGDLS, CDR2 YYNGEE. The CDR3 is CASSVRVNTEAFF. As DNA, the CDR3 is TGTGCCAGCAGCGTACGAGTGAACACTGAAGCTTTCTTT.

This rearrangement joins TRBV9 to TRBJ1-4; 7 bases align to TRBD1. The CDR3 consists of 17 residues. CDR1 is SGDLS and CDR2 is YYNGEE in the germline V gene. Trimming cost V 1 base and J 4 bases; bases outside gene matches: 10. DNA for the CDR3: TGTGCCAGCAGCGTAAGGGACAGCCTTAGATTTAATGAAAAACTGTTTTTT. Protein sequence: CASSVRDSLRFNEKLFF. The entire variable domain, with the rest obtained from reference TRBV9 and TRBJ1-4, is as follows: DSGVTQTPKHLITATGQRVTLRCSPRSGDLSVYWYQQSLDQGLQFLIQYYNGEERAKGNILERFSAQQFPDLHSELNLSSLELGDSALYFCASSVRDSLRFNEKLFFGSGTQLSVL.

CDR3 bases: TGTGCCAGCAAGACAGGCCGCACTACCTATGGCTACACCTTC. Its translation is CASKTGRTTYGYTF. The chain uses TRBV27 and TRBJ1-2; the D gene is possibly TRBD1 (6 bases). Trimming stripped 7 bases from V and 4 bases from J, with 16 bases between. CDR1 and CDR2 from the germline V gene are MNHEY and SMNVEV (reference sequence). The length of the CDR3 is 14 residues.

This clone was seen a single time. This CDR3 is CASSFYPAGGADYGYTF. The CDR3 region has the DNA TGTGCCAGCAGTTTCTATCCGGCAGGGGGCGCCGACTATGGCTACACCTTC. This chain connects TRBV27 to TRBJ1-2; 8 bases align to TRBD1. The ends lost 3 bases at V and 3 bases at J; junction bases unmatched: 12. This CDR3 is 17 amino acids long. The V gene's germline CDR1 is MNHEY and CDR2 SMNVEV (reference sequence).

The rearrangement joins TRBV7-8 to TRBJ1-1; 9 positions agree with TRBD1. Germline lookup yields CDR1 SGHVS and CDR2 FQNEAQ. V lost 5 bases and J lost 4; bases outside the gene matches: 8. The CDR3 covers 15 residues. The DNA of the CDR3 is TGTGCCAGCAGCCCCCCCGGGACAGGGCCCACTGAAGCTTTCTTT. Translating it yields CASSPPGTGPTEAFF.

The chain employs TRBV2 and TRBJ1-5; D ambiguous. Germline assignment: CDR1 SNHLY and CDR2 FYNNEI. V was trimmed by 6 bases and J by 0 bases, leaving 9 bases between them. This CDR3 has 14 residues. The CDR3 sequence is CASRPQYSNQPQHF. The CDR3 DNA is TGTGCCAGCAGGCCACAGTATAGCAATCAGCCCCAGCATTTT.

The chain uses TRBV6-5 and TRBJ1-1; D unclear. The CDR3 is 13 amino acids. V lost 8 bases and J 1 base, leaving 11 bases between the germline ends. The V gene's germline CDR1 is MNHEY and CDR2 SVGAGI. The CDR3 loop reads CASPGEANTEAFF. DNA for the CDR3: TGTGCCAGCCCCGGGGAGGCGAACACTGAAGCTTTCTTT.

The rearrangement uses TRBV11-2 and TRBJ1-1, with D uncertain. CDR1 is SGHAT, CDR2 FQNNGV, per germline. This CDR3 contains 13 residues. Trimming shortened V by 1 base and J by 8 bases, and 11 bases separated the two germline ends. The CDR3 DNA reads as TGTGCCAGCAGCTTAGGCAGTTCAACAGAAGCTTTCTTT. This encodes CASSLGSSTEAFF.

V gene TRBV7-9 combines with J gene TRBJ1-6; D gene unclear. Germline loops: CDR1 SEHNR, CDR2 FQNEAQ (reference sequence). The germline V and J ends were trimmed by 3 bases and 7 bases, with 10 bases remaining between them. The CDR3 runs 14 residues. CDR3 sequence reads: CASSFRERNSPLHF. The CDR3 DNA is TGTGCCAGCAGCTTCCGGGAAAGAAATTCACCCCTCCACTTT.

V is TRBV7-3 and J is TRBJ1-6, with 11 bases matching TRBD1. CDR3 size: 15 residues. Looked up from germline, CDR1 is SGHTA and CDR2 is FQGTGA. Trimming took 5 bases from V and 8 from J; bases not matched to a gene: 5. The chain's CDR3 is CASSALGQGDSPLHF. The CDR3 coding sequence is TGTGCCAGCAGCGCCTTGGGACAGGGGGATTCACCCCTCCACTTT.

Turning to this clone: One junction end does not reproduce the germline sequence, and a read error may be involved. V and J are TRBV7-3 and TRBJ1-1; D gene unclear. This CDR3 comprises 16 residues. CDR1 and CDR2 from the germline V gene are SGHTA and FQGTGA. As DNA, the CDR3 is TGTGCCAGCAGCTTAACGTCAGGTCAGCTGAAGACTGAAGCTTTCTTT. Protein sequence: CASSLTSGQLKTEAFF.